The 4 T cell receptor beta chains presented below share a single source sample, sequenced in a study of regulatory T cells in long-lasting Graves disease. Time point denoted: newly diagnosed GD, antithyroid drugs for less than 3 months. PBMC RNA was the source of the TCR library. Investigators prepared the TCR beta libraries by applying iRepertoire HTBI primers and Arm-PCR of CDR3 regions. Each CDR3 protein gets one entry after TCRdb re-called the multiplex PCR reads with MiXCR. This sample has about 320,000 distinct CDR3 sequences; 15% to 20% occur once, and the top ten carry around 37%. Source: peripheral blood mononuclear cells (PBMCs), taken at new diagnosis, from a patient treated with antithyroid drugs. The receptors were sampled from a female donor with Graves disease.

The CDR3 DNA reads TGTGCCAGCAGCTTAGGGAATAGACTAGCGGGGGGCACAGGGTACGGGGAGCTGTTTTTT. This gives the protein CASSLGNRLAGGTGYGELFF. The chain carries TRBV7-2 and TRBJ2-2; 13 bases match TRBD2. Germline V lookup: CDR1 SGHTA, CDR2 FQGNSA. The CDR3 is 20 amino acids. The junction had 15 bases not matched to a gene; V was cut back by 1 base and J by 7 bases.

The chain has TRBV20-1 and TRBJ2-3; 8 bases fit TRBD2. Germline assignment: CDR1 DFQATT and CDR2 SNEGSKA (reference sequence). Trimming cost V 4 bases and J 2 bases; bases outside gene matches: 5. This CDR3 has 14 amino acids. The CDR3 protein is CSATSGSNTDTQYF. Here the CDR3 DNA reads TGCAGTGCTACTAGCGGGTCCAACACAGATACGCAGTATTTT.

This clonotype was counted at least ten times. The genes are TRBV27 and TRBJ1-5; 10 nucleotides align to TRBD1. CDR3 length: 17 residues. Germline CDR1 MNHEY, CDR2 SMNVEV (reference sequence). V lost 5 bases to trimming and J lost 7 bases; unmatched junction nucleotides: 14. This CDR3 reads CASSGMKGQGIKQPQHF. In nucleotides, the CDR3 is TGTGCCAGCAGTGGGATGAAGGGACAGGGGATTAAACAGCCCCAGCATTTT.

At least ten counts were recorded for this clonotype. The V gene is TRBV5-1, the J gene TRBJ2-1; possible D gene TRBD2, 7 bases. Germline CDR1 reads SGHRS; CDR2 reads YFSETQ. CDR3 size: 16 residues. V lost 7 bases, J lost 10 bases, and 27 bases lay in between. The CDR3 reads CASGVSGGRENGEQFF. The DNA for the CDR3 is TGCGCCAGCGGAGTATCCGGGGGGCGGGAGAATGGAGAGCAGTTCTTC.